This T cell receptor (beta chain) was documented in a study of cytomegalovirus exposure and HLA in healthy donors. Using immunoSEQ multiplex PCR, the repertoire was profiled, and TCRdb retains in-frame clones only, with some absent. Of about 200,000 clones in the sample, about 90% were seen once. The donors formed part of the 120-subject validation cohort, distinct from the approximately 670-subject first cohort. CDR3 size: 11 residues. Germline V CDR1 and CDR2: MGHDK, SYGVNS. V lost 8 bases to trimming and J lost 7 bases, with 11 bases between them. The clonotype was recovered from a woman between 18 and 29 years old in good health and CMV-seronegative. The chain has TRBV25-1 and TRBJ1-1; D is undetermined. The sequenced sample was PBMCs. The DNA for the CDR3 is TGTGCCAGCCAATTACAGTTTGAAGCTTTCTTT. This sequence encodes CASQLQFEAFF. The full variable domain, rest sourced from reference TRBV25-1 and TRBJ1-1, is EADIYQTPRYLVIGTGKKITLECSQTMGHDKMYWYQQDPGMELHLIHYSYGVNSTEKGDLSSESTVSRIRTEHFPLTLESARPSHTSQYLCASQLQFEAFFGQGTRLTVV.